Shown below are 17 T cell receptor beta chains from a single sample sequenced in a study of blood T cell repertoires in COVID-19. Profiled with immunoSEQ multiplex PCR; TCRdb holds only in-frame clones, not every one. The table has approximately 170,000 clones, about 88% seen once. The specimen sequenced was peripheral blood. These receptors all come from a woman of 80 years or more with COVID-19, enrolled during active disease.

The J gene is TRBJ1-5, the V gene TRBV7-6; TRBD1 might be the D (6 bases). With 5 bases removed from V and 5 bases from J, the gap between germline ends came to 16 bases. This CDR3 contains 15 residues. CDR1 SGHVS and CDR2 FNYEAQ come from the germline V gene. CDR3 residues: CASSLNVGGDQPQHF. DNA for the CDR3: TGTGCCAGCAGCCTGAACGTAGGGGGTGATCAGCCCCAGCATTTT.

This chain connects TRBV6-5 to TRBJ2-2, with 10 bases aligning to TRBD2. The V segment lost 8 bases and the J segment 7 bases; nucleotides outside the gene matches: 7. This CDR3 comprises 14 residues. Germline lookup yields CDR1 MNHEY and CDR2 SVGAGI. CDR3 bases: TGTGCCAGCTCCCGCCTAGCGGGAGACGGGGAGCTGTTTTTT. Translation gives CASSRLAGDGELFF.

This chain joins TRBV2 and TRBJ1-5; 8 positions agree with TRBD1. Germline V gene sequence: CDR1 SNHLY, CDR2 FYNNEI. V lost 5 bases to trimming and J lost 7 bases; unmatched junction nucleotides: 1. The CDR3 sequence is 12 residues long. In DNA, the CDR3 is TGTGCCAGCAGTTCAGGGGGCCAGCCCCAGCATTTT. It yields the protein CASSSGGQPQHF.

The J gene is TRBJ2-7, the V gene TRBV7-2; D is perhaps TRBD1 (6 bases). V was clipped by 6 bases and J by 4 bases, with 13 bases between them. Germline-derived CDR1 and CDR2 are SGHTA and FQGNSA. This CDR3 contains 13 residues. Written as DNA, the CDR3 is TGTGCCAGCAGTCCGACAGGACCTTACGAGCAGTACTTC. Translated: CASSPTGPYEQYF.

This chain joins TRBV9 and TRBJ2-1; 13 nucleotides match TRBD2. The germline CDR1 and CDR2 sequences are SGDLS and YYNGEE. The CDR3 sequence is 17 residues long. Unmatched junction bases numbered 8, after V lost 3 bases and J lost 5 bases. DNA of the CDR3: TGTGCCAGCAGCGCACGGTCCGGGACTAGCGGGGACAATGAGCAGTTCTTC. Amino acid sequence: CASSARSGTSGDNEQFF.

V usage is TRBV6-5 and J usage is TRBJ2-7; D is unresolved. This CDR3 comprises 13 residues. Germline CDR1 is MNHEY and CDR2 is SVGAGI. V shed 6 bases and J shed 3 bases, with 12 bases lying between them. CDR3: CASSRGSNYEQYF. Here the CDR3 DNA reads TGTGCCAGCAGCCGCGGATCTAACTACGAGCAGTACTTC.

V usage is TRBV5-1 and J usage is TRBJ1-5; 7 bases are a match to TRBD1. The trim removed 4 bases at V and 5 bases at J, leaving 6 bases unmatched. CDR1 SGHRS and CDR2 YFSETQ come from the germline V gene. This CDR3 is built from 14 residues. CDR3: CASSPGTDHQPQHF. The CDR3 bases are TGCGCCAGCAGCCCCGGGACAGATCATCAGCCCCAGCATTTT.

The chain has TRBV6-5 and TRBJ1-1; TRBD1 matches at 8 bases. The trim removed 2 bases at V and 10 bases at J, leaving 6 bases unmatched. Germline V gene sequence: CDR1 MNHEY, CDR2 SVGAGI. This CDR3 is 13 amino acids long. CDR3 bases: TGTGCCAGCAGTTACGGAAACGGACAGGGAGCTTTCTTT. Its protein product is CASSYGNGQGAFF.

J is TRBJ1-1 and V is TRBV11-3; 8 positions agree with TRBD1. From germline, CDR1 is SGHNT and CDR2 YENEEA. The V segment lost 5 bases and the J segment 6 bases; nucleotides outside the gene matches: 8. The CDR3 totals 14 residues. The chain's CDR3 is CASSPGQGSPEAFF. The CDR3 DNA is TGTGCCAGCAGCCCTGGACAGGGTAGTCCTGAAGCTTTCTTT.

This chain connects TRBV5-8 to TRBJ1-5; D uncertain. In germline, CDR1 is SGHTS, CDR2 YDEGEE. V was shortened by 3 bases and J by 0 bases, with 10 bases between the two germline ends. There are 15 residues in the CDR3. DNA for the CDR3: TGTGCCAGCAGCTCGTCCCTTTATAGCAATCAGCCCCAGCATTTT. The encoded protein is CASSSSLYSNQPQHF. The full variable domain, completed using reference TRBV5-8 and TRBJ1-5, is EAGVTQSPTHLIKTRGQQATLRCSPISGHTSVYWYQQALGLGLQFLLWYDEGEERNRGNFPPRFSGRQFPNYSSELNVNALELEDSALYLCASSSSLYSNQPQHFGDGTRLSIL.

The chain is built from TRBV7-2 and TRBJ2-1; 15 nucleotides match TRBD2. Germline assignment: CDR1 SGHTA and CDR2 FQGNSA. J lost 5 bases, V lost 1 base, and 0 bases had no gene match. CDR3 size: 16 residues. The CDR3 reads CASSLGTSGGDNEQFF. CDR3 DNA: TGTGCCAGCAGCTTAGGGACTAGCGGGGGGGACAATGAGCAGTTCTTC.

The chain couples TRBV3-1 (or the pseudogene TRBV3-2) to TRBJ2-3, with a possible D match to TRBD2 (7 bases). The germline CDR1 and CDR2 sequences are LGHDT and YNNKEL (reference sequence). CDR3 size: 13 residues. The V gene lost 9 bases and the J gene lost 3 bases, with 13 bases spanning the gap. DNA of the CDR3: TGTGCCAGTGGGGGCGGGAGAACAGATACGCAGTATTTT. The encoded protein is CASGGGRTDTQYF.

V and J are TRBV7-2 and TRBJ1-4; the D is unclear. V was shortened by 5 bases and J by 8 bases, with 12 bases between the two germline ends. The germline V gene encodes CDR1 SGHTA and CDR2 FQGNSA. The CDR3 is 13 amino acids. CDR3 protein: CASSLTEIEKLFF. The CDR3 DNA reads TGTGCCAGCAGCCTTACAGAGATCGAAAAACTGTTTTTT. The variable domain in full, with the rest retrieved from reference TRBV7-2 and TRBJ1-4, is GAGVSQSPSNKVTEKGKDVELRCDPISGHTALYWYRQSLGQGLEFLIYFQGNSAPDKSGLPSDRFSAERTGGSVSTLTIQRTQQEDSAVYLCASSLTEIEKLFFGSGTQLSVL.

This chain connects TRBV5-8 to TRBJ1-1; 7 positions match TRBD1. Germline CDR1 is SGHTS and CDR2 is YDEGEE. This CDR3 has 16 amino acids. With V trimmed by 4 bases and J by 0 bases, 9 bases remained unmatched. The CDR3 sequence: CASSQDWTGVNTEAFF. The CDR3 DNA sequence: TGTGCCAGCAGCCAGGACTGGACAGGAGTGAACACTGAAGCTTTCTTT.

For the CDR3, the DNA is TGTGCCAGCTCCCAGGGACAGGGGGGGGCCTACGAGCAGTACTTC. Its protein is CASSQGQGGAYEQYF. The chain carries TRBV18 and TRBJ2-7, with 11 positions matching TRBD1. Germline lookup yields CDR1 KGHSH and CDR2 LQKENI. The CDR3 runs 15 residues. V lost 6 bases and J lost 2; bases outside the gene matches: 6.

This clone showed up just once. CDR3 nucleotide sequence: TGTGCCAGCACGACAGGGAGTAACACTGAAGCTTTCTTT. It specifies CASTTGSNTEAFF. The chain employs TRBV6-6 and TRBJ1-1, with TRBD1 matching over 7 bases. Germline CDR1 MNHNY, CDR2 SVGAGI (reference sequence). This CDR3 comprises 13 residues. V was pared by 7 bases and J by 2 bases, with 4 bases of the junction left unmatched.

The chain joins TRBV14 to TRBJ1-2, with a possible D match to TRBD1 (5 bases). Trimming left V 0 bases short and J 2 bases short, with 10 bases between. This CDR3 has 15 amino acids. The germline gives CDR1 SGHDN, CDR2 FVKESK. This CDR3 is CASSQDAGLNYGYTF. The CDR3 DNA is TGTGCCAGCAGCCAAGATGCAGGGCTGAACTATGGCTACACCTTC.